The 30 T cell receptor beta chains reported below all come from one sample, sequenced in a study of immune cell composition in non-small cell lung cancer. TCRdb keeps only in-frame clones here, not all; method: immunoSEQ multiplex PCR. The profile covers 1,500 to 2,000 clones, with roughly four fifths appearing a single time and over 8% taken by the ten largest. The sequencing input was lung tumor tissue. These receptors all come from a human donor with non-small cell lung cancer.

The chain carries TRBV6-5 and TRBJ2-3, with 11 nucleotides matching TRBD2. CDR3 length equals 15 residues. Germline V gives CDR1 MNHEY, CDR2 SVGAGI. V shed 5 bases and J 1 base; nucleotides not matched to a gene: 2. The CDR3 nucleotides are TGTGCCAGCAGTCAACTAGCGGGGGGCACAGATACGCAGTATTTT. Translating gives CASSQLAGGTDTQYF.

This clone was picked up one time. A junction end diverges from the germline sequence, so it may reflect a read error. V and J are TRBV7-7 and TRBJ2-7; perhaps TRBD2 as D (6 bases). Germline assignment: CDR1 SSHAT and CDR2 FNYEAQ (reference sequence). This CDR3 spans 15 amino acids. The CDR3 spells CASSLAVGTSGEQYF. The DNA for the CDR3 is TGTGCTAGCAGCTTAGCGGTAGGAACTTCGGGAGAGCAGTACTTC.

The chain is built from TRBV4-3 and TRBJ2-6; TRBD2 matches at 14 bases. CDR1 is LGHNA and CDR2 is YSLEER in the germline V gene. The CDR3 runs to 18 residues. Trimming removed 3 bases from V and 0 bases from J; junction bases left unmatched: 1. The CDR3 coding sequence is TGCGCCAGCAGCCAGGGACTAGCGGGGGCCTCTGGGGCCAACGTCCTGACTTTC. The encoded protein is CASSQGLAGASGANVLTF.

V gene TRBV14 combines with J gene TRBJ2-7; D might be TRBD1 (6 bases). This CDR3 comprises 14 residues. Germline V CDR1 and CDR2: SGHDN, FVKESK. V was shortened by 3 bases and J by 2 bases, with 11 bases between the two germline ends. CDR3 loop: CASSHDGQTYEQYF. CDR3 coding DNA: TGTGCCAGCAGCCATGACGGACAGACCTACGAGCAGTACTTC.

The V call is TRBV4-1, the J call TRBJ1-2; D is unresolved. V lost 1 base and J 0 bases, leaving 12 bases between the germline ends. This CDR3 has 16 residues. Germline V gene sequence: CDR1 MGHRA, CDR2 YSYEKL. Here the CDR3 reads CASSQGWPPTNYGYTF. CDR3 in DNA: TGCGCCAGCAGCCAAGGTTGGCCGCCGACTAACTATGGCTACACCTTC.

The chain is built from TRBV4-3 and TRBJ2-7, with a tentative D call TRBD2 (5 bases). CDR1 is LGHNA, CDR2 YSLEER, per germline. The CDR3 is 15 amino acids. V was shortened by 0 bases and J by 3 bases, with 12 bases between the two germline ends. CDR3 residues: CASSQDRRGIYEQYF. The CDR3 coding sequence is TGCGCCAGCAGCCAAGATCGCCGGGGTATCTACGAGCAGTACTTC.

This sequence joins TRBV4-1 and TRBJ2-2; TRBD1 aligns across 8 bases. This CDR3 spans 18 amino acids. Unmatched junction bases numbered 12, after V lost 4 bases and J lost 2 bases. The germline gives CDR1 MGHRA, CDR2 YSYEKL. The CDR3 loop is CASSLKPPGQVNTGELFF. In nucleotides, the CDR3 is TGCGCCAGCAGCCTGAAACCTCCGGGACAGGTTAACACCGGGGAGCTGTTTTTT.

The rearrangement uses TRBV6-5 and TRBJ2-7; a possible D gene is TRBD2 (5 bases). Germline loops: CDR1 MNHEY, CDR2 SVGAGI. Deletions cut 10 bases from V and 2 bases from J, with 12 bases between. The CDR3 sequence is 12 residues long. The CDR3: CATQDFAYEQYF. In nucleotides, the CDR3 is TGTGCCACCCAGGACTTCGCCTACGAGCAGTACTTC.

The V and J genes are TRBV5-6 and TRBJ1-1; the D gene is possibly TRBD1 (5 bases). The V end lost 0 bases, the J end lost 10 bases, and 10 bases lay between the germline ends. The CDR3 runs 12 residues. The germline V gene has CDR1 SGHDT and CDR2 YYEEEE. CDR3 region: CASSLVQGRAFF. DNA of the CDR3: TGTGCCAGCAGCTTGGTGCAGGGAAGAGCTTTCTTT.

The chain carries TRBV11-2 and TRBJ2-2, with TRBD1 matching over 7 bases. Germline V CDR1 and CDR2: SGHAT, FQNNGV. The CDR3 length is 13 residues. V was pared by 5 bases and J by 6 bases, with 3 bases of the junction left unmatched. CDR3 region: CASSADRAGELFF. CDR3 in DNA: TGTGCCAGCAGCGCAGACAGGGCCGGGGAGCTGTTTTTT.

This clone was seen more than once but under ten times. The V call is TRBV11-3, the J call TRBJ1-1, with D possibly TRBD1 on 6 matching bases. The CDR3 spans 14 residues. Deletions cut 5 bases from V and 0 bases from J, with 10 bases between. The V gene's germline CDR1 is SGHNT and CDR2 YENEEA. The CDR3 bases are TGTGCCAGCAGCCCCCGGACAGTGAACACTGAAGCTTTCTTT. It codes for CASSPRTVNTEAFF.

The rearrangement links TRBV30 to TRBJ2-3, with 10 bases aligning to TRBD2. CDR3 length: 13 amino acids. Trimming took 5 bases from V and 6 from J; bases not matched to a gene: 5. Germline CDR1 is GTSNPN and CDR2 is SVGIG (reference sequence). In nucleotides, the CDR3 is TGTGCCTGGGTCGCTAGCGGGAGTGATACGCAGTATTTT. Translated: CAWVASGSDTQYF.

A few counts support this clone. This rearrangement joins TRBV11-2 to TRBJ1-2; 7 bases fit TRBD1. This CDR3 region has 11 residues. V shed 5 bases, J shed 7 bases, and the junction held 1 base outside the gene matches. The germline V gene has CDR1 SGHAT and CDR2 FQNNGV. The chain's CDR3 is CASSRQGGYTF. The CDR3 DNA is TGTGCCAGCAGCCGACAGGGTGGCTACACCTTC. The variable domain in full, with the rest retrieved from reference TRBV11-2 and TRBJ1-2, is EAGVAQSPRYKIIEKRQSVAFWCNPISGHATLYWYQQILGQGPKLLIQFQNNGVVDDSQLPKDRFSAERLKGVDSTLKIQPAKLEDSAVYLCASSRQGGYTFGSGTRLTVV.

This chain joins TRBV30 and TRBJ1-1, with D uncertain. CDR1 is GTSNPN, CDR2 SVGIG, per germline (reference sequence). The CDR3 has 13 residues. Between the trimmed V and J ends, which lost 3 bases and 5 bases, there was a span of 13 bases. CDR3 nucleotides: TGTGCCTGGAGGCTTCTGGAGGGAACTGAAGCTTTCTTT. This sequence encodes CAWRLLEGTEAFF.

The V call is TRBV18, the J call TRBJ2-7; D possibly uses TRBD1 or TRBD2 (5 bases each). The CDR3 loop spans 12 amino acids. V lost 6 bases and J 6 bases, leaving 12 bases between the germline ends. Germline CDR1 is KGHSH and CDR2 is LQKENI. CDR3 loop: CASSATEGEQYF. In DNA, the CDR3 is TGTGCCAGCTCCGCGACAGAGGGCGAGCAGTACTTC. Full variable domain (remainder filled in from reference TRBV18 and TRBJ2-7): NAGVMQNPRHLVRRRGQEARLRCSPMKGHSHVYWYRQLPEEGLKFMVYLQKENIIDESGMPKERFSAEFPKEGPSILRIQQVVRGDSAAYFCASSATEGEQYFGPGTRLTVT.

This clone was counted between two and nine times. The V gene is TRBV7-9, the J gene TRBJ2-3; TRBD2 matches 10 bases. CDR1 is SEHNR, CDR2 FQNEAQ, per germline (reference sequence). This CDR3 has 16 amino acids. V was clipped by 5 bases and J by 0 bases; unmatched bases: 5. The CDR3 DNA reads TGTGCCAGCAGCCCGAGGACTAGCGGAAGCACAGATACGCAGTATTTT. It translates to CASSPRTSGSTDTQYF.

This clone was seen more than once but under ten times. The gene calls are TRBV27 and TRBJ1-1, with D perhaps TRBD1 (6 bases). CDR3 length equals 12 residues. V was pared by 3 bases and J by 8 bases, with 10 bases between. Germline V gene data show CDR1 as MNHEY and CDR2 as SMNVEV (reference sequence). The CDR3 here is CASSLGGREAFF. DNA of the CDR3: TGTGCCAGCAGTTTGGGGGGGCGCGAAGCTTTCTTT.

The CDR3, as DNA: TGTGCCAGCAGCGTGGGGACCCTCTATGGCTACACCTTC. It codes for CASSVGTLYGYTF. The chain employs TRBV9 and TRBJ1-2; D might be TRBD1 (5 bases). V was clipped by 2 bases and J by 4 bases, with 9 bases between them. The CDR3 runs to 13 residues. In germline, CDR1 is SGDLS, CDR2 YYNGEE.

The CDR3, as DNA: TGTGCCAGTAGCGCGGGACTAGCGGCCGAGCAGTTCTTC. It is translated as CASSAGLAAEQFF. The chain employs TRBV19 and TRBJ2-1; 11 bases map to TRBD2. J gave up 10 bases and V 6 bases, and 5 bases lay outside the gene matches. From germline, CDR1 is LNHDA and CDR2 SQIVND (reference sequence). The CDR3 is 13 residues long.

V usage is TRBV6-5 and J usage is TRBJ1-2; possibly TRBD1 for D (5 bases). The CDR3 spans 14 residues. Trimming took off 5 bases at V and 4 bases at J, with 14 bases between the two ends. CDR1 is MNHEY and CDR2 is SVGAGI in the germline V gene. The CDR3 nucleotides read TGTGCCAGCAGTAGGGGCGGGGGTTCCTATGGCTACACCTTC. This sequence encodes CASSRGGGSYGYTF.

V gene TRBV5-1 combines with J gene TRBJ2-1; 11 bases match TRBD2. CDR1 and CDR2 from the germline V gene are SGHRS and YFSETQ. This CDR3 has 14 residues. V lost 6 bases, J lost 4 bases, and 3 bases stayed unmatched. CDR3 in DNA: TGCGCCAGCAACCTAGCGGGAGGTTACAATGAGCAGTTCTTC. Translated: CASNLAGGYNEQFF.

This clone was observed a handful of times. This CDR3 is CASSRTSPSTDTQYF. In DNA form, the CDR3 reads TGCGCCAGCAGCCGGACTAGCCCTAGCACAGATACGCAGTATTTT. The chain recombines TRBV5-1 with TRBJ2-3; 8 bases are shared with TRBD2. The germline V gene encodes CDR1 SGHRS and CDR2 YFSETQ. With V trimmed by 4 bases and J by 0 bases, 4 bases remained unmatched. The CDR3 contains 15 residues. Complete variable domain (other parts from reference TRBV5-1 and TRBJ2-3): KAGVTQTPRYLIKTRGQQVTLSCSPISGHRSVSWYQQTPGQGLQFLFEYFSETQRNKGNFPGRFSGRQFSNSRSEMNVSTLELGDSALYLCASSRTSPSTDTQYFGPGTRLTVL.

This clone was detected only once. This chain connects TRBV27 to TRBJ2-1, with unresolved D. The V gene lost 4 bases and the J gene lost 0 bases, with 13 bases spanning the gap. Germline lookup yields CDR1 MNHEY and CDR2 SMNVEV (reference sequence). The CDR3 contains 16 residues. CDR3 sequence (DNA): TGTGCCAGCAGTTCCCTGCCCAGAAGCTCCTACAATGAGCAGTTCTTC. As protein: CASSSLPRSSYNEQFF.

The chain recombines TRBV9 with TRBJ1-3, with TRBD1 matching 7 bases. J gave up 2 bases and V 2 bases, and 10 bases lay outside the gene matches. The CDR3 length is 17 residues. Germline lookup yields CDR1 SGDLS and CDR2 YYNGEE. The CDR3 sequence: CASSVNRGRAAGNTIYF. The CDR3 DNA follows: TGTGCCAGCAGCGTGAACAGGGGTCGCGCTGCTGGAAACACCATATATTTT. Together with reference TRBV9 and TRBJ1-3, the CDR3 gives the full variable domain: DSGVTQTPKHLITATGQRVTLRCSPRSGDLSVYWYQQSLDQGLQFLIQYYNGEERAKGNILERFSAQQFPDLHSELNLSSLELGDSALYFCASSVNRGRAAGNTIYFGEGSWLTVV.

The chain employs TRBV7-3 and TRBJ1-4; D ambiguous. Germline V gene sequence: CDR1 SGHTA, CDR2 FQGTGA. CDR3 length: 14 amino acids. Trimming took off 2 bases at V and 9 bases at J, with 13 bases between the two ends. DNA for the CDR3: TGTGCCAGCAGCTTACGAACCCGGGCAAAAAAACTGTTTTTT. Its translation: CASSLRTRAKKLFF.

CDR3 sequence reads: CASSQLDSGYTF. The CDR3 DNA follows: TGTGCCAGCTCACAACTGGACAGCGGCTACACCTTC. V gene TRBV18 combines with J gene TRBJ1-2; maybe TRBD1 (6 bases). The CDR3 extends over 12 amino acids. Germline CDR1 reads KGHSH; CDR2 reads LQKENI. Trimming removed 4 bases from V and 8 bases from J, with 11 bases in between.

The CDR3 reads CASSSSYSGGEDTQYF. CDR3 DNA sequence: TGTGCCAGCAGCTCATCGTATAGCGGGGGTGAAGATACGCAGTATTTT. This chain uses TRBV11-3 with TRBJ2-3; 9 positions agree with TRBD2. The CDR3 loop spans 16 amino acids. Per the germline V gene, CDR1 is SGHNT and CDR2 is YENEEA. V lost 4 bases to trimming and J lost 5 bases; unmatched junction nucleotides: 10.

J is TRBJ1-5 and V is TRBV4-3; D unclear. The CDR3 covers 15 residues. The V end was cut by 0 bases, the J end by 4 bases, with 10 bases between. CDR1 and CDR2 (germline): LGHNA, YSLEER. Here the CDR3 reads CASSQDLAVNQPQHF. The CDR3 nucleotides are TGCGCCAGCAGCCAAGATCTGGCGGTGAATCAGCCCCAGCATTTT.

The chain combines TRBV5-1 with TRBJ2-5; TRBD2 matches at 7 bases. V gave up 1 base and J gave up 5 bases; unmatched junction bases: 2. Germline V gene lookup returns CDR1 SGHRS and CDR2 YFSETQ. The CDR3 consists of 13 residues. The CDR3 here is CASSLWGGETQYF. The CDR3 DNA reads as TGCGCCAGCAGCTTGTGGGGGGGGGAGACCCAGTACTTC.

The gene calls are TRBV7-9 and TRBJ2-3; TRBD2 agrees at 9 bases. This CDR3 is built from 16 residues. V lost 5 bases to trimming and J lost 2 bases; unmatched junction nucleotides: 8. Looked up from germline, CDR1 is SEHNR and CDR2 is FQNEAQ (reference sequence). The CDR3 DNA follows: TGTGCCAGCAGCCTCGACCTAGCGGGGTCCACAGATACGCAGTATTTT. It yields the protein CASSLDLAGSTDTQYF. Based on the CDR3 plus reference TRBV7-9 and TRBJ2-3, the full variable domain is DTGVSQNPRHKITKRGQNVTFRCDPISEHNRLYWYRQTLGQGPEFLTYFQNEAQLEKSRLLSDRFSAERPKGSFSTLEIQRTEQGDSAMYLCASSLDLAGSTDTQYFGPGTRLTVL.